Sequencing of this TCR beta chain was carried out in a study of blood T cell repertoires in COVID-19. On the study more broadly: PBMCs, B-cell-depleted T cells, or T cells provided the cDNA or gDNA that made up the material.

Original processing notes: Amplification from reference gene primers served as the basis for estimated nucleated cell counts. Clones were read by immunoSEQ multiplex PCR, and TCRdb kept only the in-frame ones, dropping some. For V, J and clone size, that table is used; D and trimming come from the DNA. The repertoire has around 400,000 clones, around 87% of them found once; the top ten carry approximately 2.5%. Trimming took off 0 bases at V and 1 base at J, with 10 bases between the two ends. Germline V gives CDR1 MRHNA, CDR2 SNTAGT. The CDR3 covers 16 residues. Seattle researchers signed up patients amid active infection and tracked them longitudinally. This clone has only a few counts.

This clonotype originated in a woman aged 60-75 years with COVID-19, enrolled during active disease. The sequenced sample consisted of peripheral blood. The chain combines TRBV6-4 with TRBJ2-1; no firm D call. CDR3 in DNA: TGTGCCAGCAGTGACTCTCAACTGCCTTCCTACAATGAGCAGTTCTTC. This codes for CASSDSQLPSYNEQFF.